The clone carrying this T cell receptor (beta chain) was observed a single time. The V end lost 0 bases, the J end lost 4 bases, and 7 bases lay between the germline ends. The germline V gene encodes CDR1 SGHTS and CDR2 YDEGEE. This CDR3 has 13 residues. This sample was included in a study of shared T cell receptors in the human thymus. Produced via immunoSEQ multiplex PCR; TCRdb's table is partial and in-frame only. The data hold hundreds of thousands of clones, with around 87% observed a single time. A further study also used this sample, focusing on human thymus T cells. That study reports: Healthy Finnish infants undergoing corrective surgery for congenital heart defects were used as donors.

The specimen sequenced was thymocytes. The receptor was derived from a boy under two years old with a congenital heart defect. The V call is TRBV5-8, the J call TRBJ2-5, with D perhaps TRBD1 (5 bases). The CDR3 DNA reads TGTGCCAGCAGCTTGGATAGGGGAGAGACCCAGTACTTC. Translation: CASSLDRGETQYF.